Below, 21 T cell receptor beta chains from the same sample are listed, as sequenced in a study of shared clonotypes between healthy human individuals. Terminally differentiated effector memory CD45RA+ cells were left out of the naive CD8 fraction, which was CD45RO-negative and positively selected for CCR7. TCRdb's table, derived via immunoSEQ multiplex PCR, lists solely in-frame clones and lacks some. The sample holds roughly 570,000 clones, about 98% seen once. Sequenced: naive CD8+ T cells sorted from blood. Receptor source: a man aged 25 to 45 in good health.

The chain employs TRBV18 and TRBJ2-6; D is undetermined. Germline CDR1 and CDR2: KGHSH and LQKENI. CDR3 length: 10 amino acids. Trimming pared 2 bases from V and 12 bases from J, leaving 2 bases between. This CDR3 reads CASSPGVLTF. Written as DNA, the CDR3 is TGTGCCAGCTCACCAGGCGTCCTGACTTTC.

The chain combines TRBV13 with TRBJ2-1; 16 bases fit TRBD2. The CDR3 covers 16 residues. V gave up 5 bases and J gave up 8 bases; unmatched junction bases: 6. Germline assignment: CDR1 PRHDT and CDR2 FYEKMQ (reference sequence). The CDR3 DNA follows: TGTGCCAGCAGCCCCAGGGGACTAGCGGGAGGGGATGAGCAGTTCTTC. Residues: CASSPRGLAGGDEQFF.

V and J are TRBV7-8 and TRBJ2-2; maybe TRBD2 (5 bases). V gave up 5 bases and J gave up 0 bases, with 16 bases separating them. In germline, CDR1 is SGHVS, CDR2 FQNEAQ. This CDR3 contains 17 residues. CDR3 region: CASSLPRLATNTGELFF. DNA for the CDR3: TGTGCCAGCAGCCTCCCGAGGCTAGCCACGAACACCGGGGAGCTGTTTTTT.

The V and J genes are TRBV29-1 and TRBJ2-3, with TRBD2 identical over 8 bases. CDR1 and CDR2 from the germline V gene are SQVTM and ANQGSEA. The junction had 6 bases not matched to a gene; V was cut back by 1 base and J by 0 bases. The CDR3 extends over 16 amino acids. The DNA of the CDR3 is TGCAGCGTTGAAGGCGGAGTAGCGGGGAGCACAGATACGCAGTATTTT. Its translation is CSVEGGVAGSTDTQYF.

The gene calls are TRBV2 and TRBJ1-2, with TRBD1 as a possible D gene (5 bases). The CDR3 is made up of 12 amino acids. V was pared by 6 bases and J by 8 bases, with 13 bases between. Germline assignment: CDR1 SNHLY and CDR2 FYNNEI. CDR3 sequence (DNA): TGTGCCAGCAGGGGACTTGGACTAGGCTACACCTTC. This codes for CASRGLGLGYTF.

The rearrangement links TRBV6-1 to TRBJ2-1; D is perhaps TRBD1 (6 bases). The CDR3 spans 12 residues. Per the germline V gene, CDR1 is MNHNS and CDR2 is SASEGT. V was trimmed by 2 bases and J by 12 bases, leaving 11 bases between them. The CDR3 spells CASSESGTPQFF. The CDR3, as DNA: TGTGCCAGCAGTGAATCAGGGACACCGCAGTTCTTC.

The rearrangement uses TRBV11-2 and TRBJ1-5; D remains ambiguous. The CDR3 spans 12 residues. V lost 0 bases, J lost 3 bases, and 0 bases lay in between. Per the germline V gene, CDR1 is SGHAT and CDR2 is FQNNGV. CDR3 nucleotide sequence: TGTGCCAGCAGCTTAGACAATCAGCCCCAGCATTTT. It is translated as CASSLDNQPQHF.

The CDR3 reads CASNLAEKNTGELFF. The DNA of the CDR3 is TGTGCCAGCAACCTAGCGGAGAAGAACACCGGGGAGCTGTTTTTT. The chain links TRBV7-9 to TRBJ2-2, with TRBD2 matching over 7 bases. CDR1 SEHNR and CDR2 FQNEAQ come from the germline V gene (reference sequence). The CDR3 runs to 15 residues. Germline trimming cut 7 bases from V and 1 base from J; bases unmatched to any gene: 6.

V is TRBV13 and J is TRBJ1-1; no reliable D call. Looked up from germline, CDR1 is PRHDT and CDR2 is FYEKMQ (reference sequence). V lost 0 bases to trimming and J lost 1 base, with 0 bases between them. This CDR3 region has 12 residues. CDR3 nucleotide sequence: TGTGCCAGCAGCTTAGGGAACACTGAAGCTTTCTTT. It is translated as CASSLGNTEAFF.

The chain uses TRBV12-2 and TRBJ1-2; whether TRBD1, the table's D call, matches the DNA was not checked. TRBV12-2 is noted as a pseudogene. This CDR3 comprises 16 residues. Here the CDR3 DNA reads TGTGCAAGTCGCCTCATGGGGGCCGGGCGTTGGGAGGGCTACACCTTC. Amino acids: CASRLMGAGRWEGYTF.

On this clone itself: At the DNA level, this CDR3 is encoded by other sequences in the same sample as well. The V gene is TRBV11-2, the J gene TRBJ2-1, with TRBD1 matching over 9 bases. This CDR3 has 14 amino acids. CDR1 SGHAT and CDR2 FQNNGV come from the germline V gene. V was clipped by 3 bases and J by 4 bases; unmatched bases: 1. This chain's CDR3 is CASSFGTGYNEQFF. In nucleotides, the CDR3 is TGTGCCAGCAGCTTTGGGACAGGGTACAATGAGCAGTTCTTC.

The genes are TRBV9 and TRBJ2-5; 8 positions agree with TRBD1. CDR1 SGDLS and CDR2 YYNGEE come from the germline V gene. The CDR3 totals 15 residues. Trimming removed 0 bases from V and 7 bases from J; junction bases left unmatched: 8. The CDR3, as DNA: TGTGCCAGCAGCGTAGGGGGACAGGCCACTGGGACCCAGTACTTC. Translating gives CASSVGGQATGTQYF.

This chain connects TRBV10-2 to TRBJ2-5, with TRBD2 matching over 7 bases. CDR3 length: 15 amino acids. The V gene end was trimmed by 3 bases and the J gene end by 4 bases; junction bases not matched to a gene: 8. Germline V lookup: CDR1 WSHSY, CDR2 SAAADI. CDR3: CASSESGGRAETQYF. In DNA form, the CDR3 reads TGCGCCAGCAGTGAATCGGGAGGTCGGGCAGAGACCCAGTACTTC.

The V call is TRBV10-3, the J call TRBJ2-7, with D perhaps TRBD1 (6 bases). This CDR3 contains 17 residues. The V and J ends lost 8 bases and 4 bases respectively, with 27 bases between them. The V gene's germline CDR1 is ENHRY and CDR2 SYGVKD. The DNA for the CDR3 is TGTGCCATCTCTTTGTCCGTACAGGGAATCACAGGGTACGAGCAGTACTTC. This encodes CAISLSVQGITGYEQYF.

The CDR3 is CASSSGNYGYTF. CDR3 coding DNA: TGTGCCAGCAGCTCCGGTAACTATGGCTACACCTTC. The chain employs TRBV7-2 and TRBJ1-2; D not certain. V lost 4 bases and J lost 1, with 4 bases in between. The germline CDR1 and CDR2 sequences are SGHTA and FQGNSA. The CDR3 runs to 12 residues.

The chain uses TRBV10-3 and TRBJ2-1, with D possibly being TRBD1 or TRBD2 (5 bases each). The CDR3 extends over 15 amino acids. Germline CDR1 ENHRY, CDR2 SYGVKD. V gave up 6 bases and J gave up 1 base, with 13 bases separating them. CDR3 DNA: TGTGCCATCAGCCCCGGGACGGCTTCCTACAATGAGCAGTTCTTC. It is translated as CAISPGTASYNEQFF.

The chain joins TRBV6-1 to TRBJ2-1, with TRBD2 matching over 15 bases. Germline lookup yields CDR1 MNHNS and CDR2 SASEGT. Unmatched junction bases numbered 6, after V lost 3 bases and J lost 0 bases. The CDR3 extends over 19 amino acids. DNA for the CDR3: TGTGCCAGCAGTGAGGGGACTAGCGGGAGGCTCAGCTCCTACAATGAGCAGTTCTTC. Translated, it gives CASSEGTSGRLSSYNEQFF.

In this sample, this clone turned up once. The chain is built from TRBV2 and TRBJ1-1; TRBD1 matches at 7 bases. The junction had 8 bases not matched to a gene; V was cut back by 8 bases and J by 5 bases. The CDR3 is 13 residues long. Germline CDR1 and CDR2: SNHLY and FYNNEI. The chain's CDR3 is CASLPQGGTEAFF. The CDR3 DNA follows: TGTGCCAGCCTTCCTCAGGGGGGTACTGAAGCTTTCTTT.

V is TRBV4-1 and J is TRBJ1-1; no definite D call. The V and J ends lost 4 bases and 0 bases respectively, with 12 bases between them. The V gene's germline CDR1 is MGHRA and CDR2 YSYEKL. The CDR3 contains 15 residues. The CDR3 DNA reads TGCGCCAGCAGCCCCCTATCCCCCATGAACACTGAAGCTTTCTTT. This sequence encodes CASSPLSPMNTEAFF.

This clone was seen only once. The rearrangement links TRBV7-9 to TRBJ2-1; 8 bases map to TRBD2. V shed 0 bases, J shed 6 bases, and the junction held 4 bases outside the gene matches. The germline CDR1 and CDR2 sequences are SEHNR and FQNEAQ (reference sequence). There are 15 residues in the CDR3. CDR3 sequence: CASSLAPGGINEQFF. The DNA of the CDR3 is TGTGCCAGCAGCTTAGCTCCGGGAGGGATCAATGAGCAGTTCTTC.

The chain links TRBV28 to TRBJ1-2, with D maybe TRBD1 (5 bases). CDR3 length: 14 amino acids. The germline CDR1 and CDR2 sequences are MDHEN and SYDVKM. Trimming pared 10 bases from V and 2 bases from J, leaving 17 bases between. The CDR3 bases are TGTGCCATTACGAGGGGCCAGATCAACTATGGCTACACCTTC. Translating it yields CAITRGQINYGYTF.